The rows below give T cell receptor beta chains drawn from one sample of a study of cytomegalovirus exposure and HLA in healthy donors. Data came from immunoSEQ multiplex PCR; TCRdb stores just in-frame clones and leaves some out. The sample lists 40,000 to 55,000 clones; approximately 85% were seen once. The sequenced sample was PBMCs. These receptors came from a woman in her 30s in good health and CMV-seronegative. CDR3s include the opening cysteine and the closing phenylalanine or tryptophan. Each record gives: V gene, J gene, D gene, clone size, CDR3 protein, CDR3 DNA. A D gene is named only where the DNA matches it firmly. A clone size is listed for some rows: how often the clone was seen (once, few, many), or a class if it is expanded.

V gene: TRBV6-1; J gene: TRBJ1-1; D gene: TRBD1; clone size: -; CDR3 protein: CASQRTTGRNTEAFF; CDR3 DNA: TGTGCCAGCCAGCGGACGACAGGGCGGAACACTGAAGCTTTCTTT
V gene: TRBV11-1; J gene: TRBJ2-7; D gene: TRBD1; clone size: -; CDR3 protein: CASSGTGFYEQYF; CDR3 DNA: TGTGCCAGCAGCGGGACAGGGTTCTACGAGCAGTACTTC
V gene: TRBV7-2; J gene: TRBJ2-5; D gene: TRBD2; clone size: once; CDR3 protein: CASSLGLLAGGQGTQYF; CDR3 DNA: TGTGCCAGCAGCTTAGGATTGCTAGCGGGAGGTCAAGGGACCCAGTACTTC
V gene: TRBV15; J gene: TRBJ2-7; D gene: TRBD2; clone size: -; CDR3 protein: CATSREGLAAGVSSEQYF; CDR3 DNA: TGTGCCACCAGCAGAGAGGGCTTAGCAGCGGGAGTGAGTTCCGAGCAGTACTTC
V gene: TRBV7-6; J gene: TRBJ2-7; D gene: TRBD1; clone size: -; CDR3 protein: CASSPGGVPEQYF; CDR3 DNA: TGTGCCAGCAGCCCAGGGGGCGTTCCCGAGCAGTACTTC
V gene: TRBV9; J gene: TRBJ1-2; D gene: -; clone size: -; CDR3 protein: CASSTESGEGYTF; CDR3 DNA: TGTGCCAGCAGTACTGAGTCCGGAGAGGGCTACACCTTC
V gene: TRBV28; J gene: TRBJ1-1; D gene: -; clone size: -; CDR3 protein: CASSLPTSEAFF; CDR3 DNA: TGTGCCAGCAGTTTACCAACTTCGGAAGCTTTCTTT
V gene: TRBV27; J gene: TRBJ1-1; D gene: -; clone size: -; CDR3 protein: CASAGDKHTEAFF; CDR3 DNA: TGTGCCAGCGCGGGGGATAAGCACACTGAAGCTTTCTTT
V gene: TRBV6-5; J gene: TRBJ1-1; D gene: -; clone size: -; CDR3 protein: CASSQPPARAFF; CDR3 DNA: TGTGCCAGCAGCCAACCTCCAGCGAGAGCTTTCTTT
V gene: TRBV28; J gene: TRBJ2-7; D gene: TRBD1; clone size: once; CDR3 protein: CASSLYGGQGYEQYF; CDR3 DNA: TGTGCCAGCAGTTTATACGGGGGACAGGGCTACGAGCAGTACTTC
V gene: TRBV27; J gene: TRBJ1-5; D gene: -; clone size: -; CDR3 protein: CASSLWGRGQPQHF; CDR3 DNA: TGTGCCAGCAGTTTATGGGGAAGGGGTCAGCCCCAGCATTTT
V gene: TRBV28; J gene: TRBJ2-1; D gene: TRBD1; clone size: -; CDR3 protein: CASSLLGTGSNEQFF; CDR3 DNA: TGTGCCAGCAGTTTACTAGGGACAGGCTCCAATGAGCAGTTCTTC
V gene: TRBV27; J gene: TRBJ2-7; D gene: TRBD1; clone size: -; CDR3 protein: CASRRPVGQGVFYEQYF; CDR3 DNA: TGTGCCAGCAGGCGACCAGTCGGACAGGGTGTATTCTACGAGCAGTACTTC
V gene: TRBV5-1; J gene: TRBJ2-1; D gene: -; clone size: -; CDR3 protein: CASSLDGNNEQFF; CDR3 DNA: TGCGCCAGCAGCTTGGACGGGAACAATGAGCAGTTCTTC
V gene: TRBV6-1; J gene: TRBJ2-1; D gene: -; clone size: -; CDR3 protein: CASSEGGRNEQFF; CDR3 DNA: TGTGCCAGCAGTGAAGGTGGGCGCAATGAGCAGTTCTTC
V gene: TRBV11-3; J gene: TRBJ1-1; D gene: TRBD1; clone size: -; CDR3 protein: CASNPTGVNTEAFF; CDR3 DNA: TGTGCCAGCAACCCGACAGGGGTTAACACTGAAGCTTTCTTT
V gene: TRBV7-9; J gene: TRBJ2-1; D gene: TRBD2; clone size: few; CDR3 protein: CASSSWTSSYNEQFF; CDR3 DNA: TGTGCCAGCAGCTCCTGGACTAGCTCCTACAATGAGCAGTTCTTC
V gene: TRBV15; J gene: TRBJ2-7; D gene: -; clone size: -; CDR3 protein: CATSREFRVGVRDEQYF; CDR3 DNA: TGTGCCACCAGCAGAGAATTTCGGGTAGGGGTTCGGGACGAGCAGTACTTC
V gene: TRBV6-1; J gene: TRBJ2-6; D gene: -; clone size: -; CDR3 protein: CASSSLSGANVLTF; CDR3 DNA: TGTGCCAGCAGTTCCCTCTCTGGGGCCAACGTCCTGACTTTC
V gene: TRBV7-2; J gene: TRBJ2-6; D gene: -; clone size: -; CDR3 protein: CASSRRVQAGANVLTF; CDR3 DNA: TGTGCCAGCAGTCGAAGGGTACAGGCTGGGGCCAACGTCCTGACTTTC
V gene: TRBV10-2; J gene: TRBJ1-1; D gene: -; clone size: -; CDR3 protein: CASQQGLGEAFF; CDR3 DNA: TGCGCCAGCCAACAGGGCCTGGGTGAAGCTTTCTTT
V gene: TRBV5-8; J gene: TRBJ2-5; D gene: -; clone size: -; CDR3 protein: CASRPGTHRGGGETQYF; CDR3 DNA: TGTGCCAGCAGGCCCGGGACCCACAGGGGCGGAGGGGAGACCCAGTACTTC
V gene: TRBV28; J gene: TRBJ1-2; D gene: -; clone size: -; CDR3 protein: CASSLGLINYGYTF; CDR3 DNA: TGTGCCAGCAGTCTCGGACTGATCAACTATGGCTACACCTTC
V gene: TRBV27; J gene: TRBJ2-3; D gene: TRBD2; clone size: -; CDR3 protein: CASSPIGTSGSTDTQYF; CDR3 DNA: TGTGCCAGCAGCCCAATTGGGACTAGCGGAAGCACAGATACGCAGTATTTT
V gene: TRBV6-5; J gene: TRBJ2-7; D gene: TRBD1; clone size: -; CDR3 protein: CASSYSDRGSYEQYF; CDR3 DNA: TGTGCCAGCAGTTACTCTGACAGGGGCTCCTACGAGCAGTACTTC
V gene: TRBV28; J gene: TRBJ2-7; D gene: TRBD2; clone size: -; CDR3 protein: CASSPSGTRYEQYF; CDR3 DNA: TGTGCCAGCAGTCCTTCCGGGACTAGATACGAGCAGTACTTC
V gene: TRBV28; J gene: TRBJ1-2; D gene: -; clone size: -; CDR3 protein: CASSLPGRYGYTF; CDR3 DNA: TGTGCCAGCAGTTTACCAGGGCGTTATGGCTACACCTTC
V gene: TRBV28; J gene: TRBJ1-5; D gene: -; clone size: -; CDR3 protein: CASSLGGVEGNQPQHF; CDR3 DNA: TGTGCCAGCAGTTTAGGGGGGGTCGAAGGAAATCAGCCCCAGCATTTT
V gene: TRBV7-2; J gene: TRBJ2-6; D gene: TRBD1; clone size: -; CDR3 protein: CASSLVGQFSGANVLTF; CDR3 DNA: TGTGCCAGCAGCTTAGTGGGACAGTTCTCTGGGGCCAACGTCCTGACTTTC
V gene: TRBV28; J gene: TRBJ2-2; D gene: TRBD2; clone size: once; CDR3 protein: CASSPPPGLAGEGELFF; CDR3 DNA: TGTGCCAGCAGTCCCCCCCCGGGACTAGCGGGAGAGGGGGAGCTGTTTTTT
V gene: TRBV5-1; J gene: TRBJ2-7; D gene: TRBD1; clone size: -; CDR3 protein: CASSLGTGSSYEQYF; CDR3 DNA: TGCGCCAGCAGCTTAGGGACAGGCAGCTCCTACGAGCAGTACTTC
V gene: TRBV7-9; J gene: TRBJ2-7; D gene: TRBD2; clone size: -; CDR3 protein: CASQTSGRSNEQYF; CDR3 DNA: TGTGCCAGCCAGACTAGCGGGAGATCCAACGAGCAGTACTTC
V gene: TRBV7-7; J gene: TRBJ2-7; D gene: -; clone size: -; CDR3 protein: CASSSQFGSYEQYF; CDR3 DNA: TGTGCCAGCAGCTCACAGTTCGGCTCCTACGAGCAGTACTTC
V gene: TRBV28; J gene: TRBJ2-1; D gene: TRBD2; clone size: -; CDR3 protein: CASSPRLAGAGEQFF; CDR3 DNA: TGTGCCAGCAGCCCTAGACTAGCGGGAGCCGGTGAGCAGTTCTTC
V gene: TRBV28; J gene: TRBJ1-2; D gene: TRBD1; clone size: -; CDR3 protein: CASRTGGNYGYTF; CDR3 DNA: TGTGCCAGCAGGACAGGGGGGAACTATGGCTACACCTTC
V gene: TRBV13; J gene: TRBJ1-1; D gene: -; clone size: -; CDR3 protein: CASSQTEGAFF; CDR3 DNA: TGTGCCAGCAGCCAGACGGAGGGAGCTTTCTTT
V gene: TRBV27; J gene: TRBJ1-2; D gene: TRBD1; clone size: -; CDR3 protein: CASSSGTGGGYTF; CDR3 DNA: TGTGCCAGCAGTTCCGGGACAGGGGGTGGCTACACCTTC
V gene: TRBV4-1; J gene: TRBJ2-7; D gene: -; clone size: -; CDR3 protein: CASSQDQGSYEQYF; CDR3 DNA: TGCGCCAGCAGCCAAGATCAGGGCTCCTACGAGCAGTACTTC
V gene: TRBV4-1; J gene: TRBJ2-1; D gene: -; clone size: -; CDR3 protein: CASSQGLLGDEQFF; CDR3 DNA: TGCGCCAGCAGCCAAGGCCTCCTGGGCGATGAGCAGTTCTTC
V gene: TRBV25-1; J gene: TRBJ1-1; D gene: TRBD1; clone size: -; CDR3 protein: CASRTGTSEAFF; CDR3 DNA: TGTGCCAGCAGGACAGGGACCTCTGAAGCTTTCTTT
V gene: TRBV28; J gene: TRBJ1-2; D gene: -; clone size: -; CDR3 protein: CASRPPQGSDAYGYTF; CDR3 DNA: TGTGCCAGCAGACCCCCCCAGGGGTCGGACGCGTATGGCTACACCTTC
V gene: TRBV27; J gene: TRBJ1-5; D gene: TRBD1; clone size: -; CDR3 protein: CASSRDRGFNQPQHF; CDR3 DNA: TGTGCCAGCAGTCGGGACAGGGGTTTCAATCAGCCCCAGCATTTT
V gene: TRBV7-6; J gene: TRBJ2-1; D gene: TRBD2; clone size: -; CDR3 protein: CASSPGLAGGNEQFF; CDR3 DNA: TGTGCCAGCAGCCCCGGACTAGCGGGGGGCAATGAGCAGTTCTTC
V gene: TRBV27; J gene: TRBJ2-7; D gene: TRBD1; clone size: -; CDR3 protein: CASRNLGQGEQYF; CDR3 DNA: TGTGCCAGCAGAAATCTAGGACAGGGGGAGCAGTACTTC